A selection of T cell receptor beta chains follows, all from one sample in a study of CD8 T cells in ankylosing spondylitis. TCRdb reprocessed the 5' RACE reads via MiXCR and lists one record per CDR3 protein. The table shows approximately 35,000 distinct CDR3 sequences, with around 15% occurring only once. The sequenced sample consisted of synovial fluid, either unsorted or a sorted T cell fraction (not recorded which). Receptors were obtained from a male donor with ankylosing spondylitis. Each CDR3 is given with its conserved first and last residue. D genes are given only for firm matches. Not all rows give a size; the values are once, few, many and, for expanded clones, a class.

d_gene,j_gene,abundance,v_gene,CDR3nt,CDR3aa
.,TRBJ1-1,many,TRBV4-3,TGCGCCAGCAGCCAAGATCTCGGGGTCTACACTGAAGCTTTCTTT,CASSQDLGVYTEAFF
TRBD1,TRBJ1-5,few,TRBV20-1,TGCAGTGCTAGAGAATGGGCAGGGGGCGTTCAGCCCCAGCATTTT,CSAREWAGGVQPQHF
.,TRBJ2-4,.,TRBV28,TGTGCCAGCAGTCCTTCAGGAGGGACAGCCAAAAACATTCAGTACTTC,CASSPSGGTAKNIQYF
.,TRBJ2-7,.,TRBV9,TGTGCCAGCAGCGTTGGGGATACCACCGAGCAGTACTTC,CASSVGDTTEQYF
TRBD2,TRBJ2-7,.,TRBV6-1,TGTGCCAGCAGTGAAGGGGGGACTAGCGCCTACGAGCAGTACTTC,CASSEGGTSAYEQYF
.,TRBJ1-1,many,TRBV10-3,TGTGCCATCAGTGAGTCGAGGATCGTAACTGAAGCTTTCTTT,CAISESRIVTEAFF
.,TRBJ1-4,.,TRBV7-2,TGTGCCAGCAGCTTAGTCCGGCAGCGCAATGAAAAACTGTTTTTT,CASSLVRQRNEKLFF
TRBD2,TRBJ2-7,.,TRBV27,TGTGCCAGTCGATGGGGGGGAGAGCAGTACTTC,CASRWGGEQYF
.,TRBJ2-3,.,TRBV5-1,TGCGCCAGCAGCGATTTAAAAACAGGGAGGGGAAGCACAGATACGCAGTATTTT,CASSDLKTGRGSTDTQYF
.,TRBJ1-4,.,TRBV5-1,TGCGCCAGCAGCTCCGAACCGCAGGGGAGCGCAACTAATGAAAAACTGTTTTTT,CASSSEPQGSATNEKLFF
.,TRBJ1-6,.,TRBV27,TGTGCCAGCAGTTTGTTTGGGACACAAAATTCACCCCTCCACTTT,CASSLFGTQNSPLHF
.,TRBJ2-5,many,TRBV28,TGTGCCAGCAGTTCATCAGGGGAGCAGTACTTC,CASSSSGEQYF
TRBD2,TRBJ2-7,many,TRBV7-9,TGTGCCAGCAGTTGGGGGGGGGGTTACGAGCAGTACTTC,CASSWGGGYEQYF
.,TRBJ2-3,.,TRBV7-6,TGTGCCAGCAGCCCCGAAATAGGGGAGGATACGCAGTATTTT,CASSPEIGEDTQYF
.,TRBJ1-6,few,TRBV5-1,TGCGCCAGCAGCTGGGGTTTGGGGGGGAATTCACCCCTCCACTTT,CASSWGLGGNSPLHF
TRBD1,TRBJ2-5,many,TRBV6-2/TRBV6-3,TGTGCCAGCAGTACAGGGACAGCTCAAGAGACCCAGTACTTC,CASSTGTAQETQYF
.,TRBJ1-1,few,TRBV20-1,TGCAGTGCTGCCTCGAAAGAGACTGAAGCTTTCTTT,CSAASKETEAFF
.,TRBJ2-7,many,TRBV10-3,TGTGCCATCACCCAGGGCAGGGCAGGCGAGCAGTACTTC,CAITQGRAGEQYF
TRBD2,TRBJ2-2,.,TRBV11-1,TGTGCCAGCAGCAAAGACCGGACTAGCGGGAGGATTGGAAGCGGGGAGCTGTTTTTT,CASSKDRTSGRIGSGELFF
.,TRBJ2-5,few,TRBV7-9,TGTGCCAGCAGGCGGGACGGCCAAGAGACCCAGTACTTC,CASRRDGQETQYF
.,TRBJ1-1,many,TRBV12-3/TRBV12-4,TGTGCCAGCAGTTTTGCGTTCGGGAGAACTGAAGCTTTCTTT,CASSFAFGRTEAFF
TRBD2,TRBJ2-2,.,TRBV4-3,TGCGCCAGCAGCCAATGGAGAGGACTAGCGGTCGGGGAGCTGTTTTTT,CASSQWRGLAVGELFF
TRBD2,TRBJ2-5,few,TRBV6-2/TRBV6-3,TGTGCCAGCAGTCCGGGACTAGAAACGGGGGCCCAGTACTTC,CASSPGLETGAQYF
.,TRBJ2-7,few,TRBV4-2,TGTGCCAGCCAAAGAGGCAGTTACGAGCAGTACTTC,CASQRGSYEQYF
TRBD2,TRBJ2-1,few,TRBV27,TGTGCCAGCAGTTTCCTAGCGGGAGGCACGGGGGCTGGTGAGCAGTTCTTC,CASSFLAGGTGAGEQFF
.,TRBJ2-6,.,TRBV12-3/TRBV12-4,TGTGCCAGCAGTTTAGGCGGGGCCAACGTCCTGACTTTC,CASSLGGANVLTF
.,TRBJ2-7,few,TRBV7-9,TGTGCCAGCAGCTTAGTTTCCAGCTCCTACGAGCAGTACTTC,CASSLVSSSYEQYF
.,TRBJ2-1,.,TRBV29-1,TGCAGCGTCGGGAGCTCCTACAATGAGCAGTTCTTC,CSVGSSYNEQFF
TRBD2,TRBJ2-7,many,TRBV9,TGTGCCAGCAGCGTGGGACTAGCCAAAGCCTACGAGCAGTACTTC,CASSVGLAKAYEQYF
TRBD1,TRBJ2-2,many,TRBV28,TGTGCCAGCAGCCCGGACAGGGGATCCTACGGGGAGCTGTTTTTT,CASSPDRGSYGELFF
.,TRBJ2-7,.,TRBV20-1,TGCAGTGTGGAGGGAGAGACCTACGAGCAGTACTTC,CSVEGETYEQYF
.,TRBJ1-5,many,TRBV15,TGTAGCAATCAGCCCCAGCATTTT,CSNQPQHF
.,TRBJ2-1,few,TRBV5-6,TGTGCCAGCAGCTTGGCTACGTGGGATTCCTACAATGAGCAGTTCTTC,CASSLATWDSYNEQFF
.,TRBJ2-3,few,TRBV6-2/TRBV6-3,TGTGCCAGCAGCCCCGGGCCCGGGGACACAGATACGCAGTATTTT,CASSPGPGDTDTQYF
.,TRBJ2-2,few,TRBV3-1,TGTGCCAGCAGCCAAGGGGGCGGGGAGCTGTTTTTT,CASSQGGGELFF
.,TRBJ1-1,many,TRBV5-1,TGCGCCAGCGGGACATGGAATAACACTGAAGCTTTCTTT,CASGTWNNTEAFF
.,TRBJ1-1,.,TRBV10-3,TGTGCCATCAACGGGGACCCGAACACTGAAGCTTTCTTT,CAINGDPNTEAFF
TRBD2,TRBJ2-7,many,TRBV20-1,TGCAGTGCCGAGACTAGCGGGGAGATCTACGAGCAGTACTTC,CSAETSGEIYEQYF
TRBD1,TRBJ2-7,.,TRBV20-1,TGCAGTGCCCAAGTGGACAGGGGGCGAGCCTACGAGCAGTACTTC,CSAQVDRGRAYEQYF
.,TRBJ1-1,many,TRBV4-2,TGTGCCAGCAGCCCTGAACGGAGGAACACTGAAGCTTTCTTT,CASSPERRNTEAFF
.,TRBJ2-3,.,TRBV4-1,TGCGCCAGCAGCCCACGACTGTCAGATACGCAGTATTTT,CASSPRLSDTQYF
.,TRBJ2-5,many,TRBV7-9,TGTGCCAGCAGCTTATTCGAGACCCAGTACTTC,CASSLFETQYF
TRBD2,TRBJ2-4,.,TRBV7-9,TGTGCCAGCAGCATTGGGACTAGCGGGAGTCCCAAAAACATTCAGTACTTC,CASSIGTSGSPKNIQYF
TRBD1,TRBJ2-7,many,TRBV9,TGTGCCAGCAGCGTAGGCGCAGGGGGCTACGAGCAGTACTTC,CASSVGAGGYEQYF
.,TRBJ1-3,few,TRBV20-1,TGCAGTGCTCCTGATATAGGCTCTGGAAACACCATATATTTT,CSAPDIGSGNTIYF
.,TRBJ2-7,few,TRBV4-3,TGCGCCAGCAGCCAAGATCCTAGTTGGTGGGGTAGAGGCGAGCAGTACTTC,CASSQDPSWWGRGEQYF
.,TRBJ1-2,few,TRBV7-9,TGTGCCAGCAGCCCGAGATATGAGGGGGTCCGCTATGGCTACACCTTC,CASSPRYEGVRYGYTF
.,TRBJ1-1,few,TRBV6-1,TGTGCCAGCAGGAGGGGGGCTGCGAACACTGAAGCTTTCTTT,CASRRGAANTEAFF
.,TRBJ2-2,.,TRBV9,TGTGCCAGCAGCGGGACCGGGGAGCTGTTTTTT,CASSGTGELFF
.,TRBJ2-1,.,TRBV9,TGTGCCAGCAGCGTAGGAAAGCGCAATGAGCAGTTCTTC,CASSVGKRNEQFF
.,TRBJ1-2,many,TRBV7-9,TGTGCCAGCAGCTTAGAGGCAGGGGTCTATGGCTACACCTTC,CASSLEAGVYGYTF
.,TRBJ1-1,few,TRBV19,TGTGCCAGTAGTAGGTCCCTGAATACTGAAGCTTTCTTT,CASSRSLNTEAFF
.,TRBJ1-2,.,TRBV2,TGTGCCACCATGGGAAGGTTACTCGATGGCTACACCTTC,CATMGRLLDGYTF
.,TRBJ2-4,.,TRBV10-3,TGTGCCATCGGGGGGTCTTTGAACATTCAGTACTTC,CAIGGSLNIQYF
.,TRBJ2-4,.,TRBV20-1,TGCAGTGCCAGAGGGGGTACCACAAGGCGAAAAAACATTCAGTACTTC,CSARGGTTRRKNIQYF
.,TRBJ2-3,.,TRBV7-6,TGTGCCAGCAGCTTAGCGCTTAGGGATGCTTGGACAGATACGCAGTATTTT,CASSLALRDAWTDTQYF
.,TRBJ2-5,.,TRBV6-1,TGTGCCACCAGTCAGGATTACCAAGAGACCCAGTACTTC,CATSQDYQETQYF
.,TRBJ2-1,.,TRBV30,TGTGCCTGGAGTGTACGCGTGGGGGCCTGGGATGAGCAGTTCTTC,CAWSVRVGAWDEQFF